This TCR beta chain was recovered during a study of cytomegalovirus exposure and HLA in healthy donors. Donors were nominally healthy when sampled, though unrecorded immune exposures were likely. General study results and limits: The authors later found HLA-associated TCR beta chains more clonally expanded than equally common others.

60 Vbeta and 13 Jbeta primers were used in PCR. TCRdb's table, derived via immunoSEQ multiplex PCR, lists solely in-frame clones and lacks some. The data show about 190,000 clones, with approximately 75% seen just once and more than 4.5% held by the top ten. This clone was detected once. What it binds is unknown. The source material was PBMCs. This TCR was sampled from a young man in good health and CMV-seropositive.

The CDR3 region has the DNA TGTGCCAGCAGTCATGGGACAGGAGTCTCACCCCTCCACTTT. This gives the protein CASSHGTGVSPLHF. The rearrangement uses TRBV27 and TRBJ1-6; 8 bases map to TRBD1. The CDR3 is made up of 14 amino acids. Germline CDR1 is MNHEY and CDR2 is SMNVEV (reference sequence). V trimming: 5 bases; J trimming: 10 bases; junction bases outside the gene matches: 7.